A single sample is the source of the 29 T cell receptor beta chains below, sequenced in a study of molecular identifiers for immune sequencing clone quantification. TCRdb ran MiXCR on the PCR reads and lists one entry per CDR3 protein. The repertoire holds about 640,000 distinct CDR3 sequences, with 15% to 20% as singletons. The sequenced sample consisted of naive CD8+ T cells from blood, with Jurkat cell RNA spiked in. As to subset: FACS-sorted CD8+CD4-CCR7+CD45RA+ naive T cells. The origin of the receptors is a human donor in good health. Some libraries in this study had Jurkat cell RNA spiked in.

This clonotype has ten or more counts. V and J are TRBV6-5 and TRBJ2-1; TRBD1 is a possible D gene (6 bases). Trimming took 2 bases from V and 9 from J, leaving 20 bases between them. The CDR3 has 16 residues. CDR1 and CDR2 (germline): MNHEY, SVGAGI. This chain's CDR3 is CASSYASTGLVGEQFF. CDR3 nucleotide sequence: TGTGCCAGCAGTTACGCTTCCACAGGGTTGGTCGGTGAGCAGTTCTTC.

V and J are TRBV24-1 and TRBJ2-1; D unresolved. Germline CDR1 KGHDR, CDR2 SFDVKD. CDR3 length: 11 amino acids. V dropped 9 bases and J dropped 8 bases, with 10 bases sitting between them. Written as DNA, the CDR3 is TGTGCCACCTCTTCAGTAGATGAGCAGTTCTTC. Translation gives CATSSVDEQFF.

In regard to this clonotype: A read error may explain this, as a much larger clone is one base away. This chain uses TRBV12-3 or TRBV12-4 with TRBJ1-1, with D maybe TRBD1 (6 bases). The CDR3 is 13 residues long. This chain's CDR3 is CACSLGGHSGAFF. Here the CDR3 DNA reads TGTGCCTGCAGTTTGGGGGGACACTCGGGTGCTTTCTTT.

This clonotype was counted only a few times. This chain joins TRBV27 and TRBJ1-2; 9 nucleotides agree with TRBD1. V shed 5 bases and J 4 bases; nucleotides not matched to a gene: 8. The CDR3 totals 15 residues. CDR1 is MNHEY and CDR2 is SMNVEV in the germline V gene (reference sequence). Here the CDR3 DNA reads TGTGCCAGCAGTAACCCGACAGGGGGTTTCTATGGCTACACCTTC. Amino acid sequence: CASSNPTGGFYGYTF.

As to this clonotype: A clone one base away is much larger, so this may be a read error. This chain joins TRBV5-4 and TRBJ2-1; D unclear. Germline V gene data show CDR1 as SGHNT and CDR2 as YYREEE (reference sequence). The CDR3 spans 13 residues. As DNA, the CDR3 is TGTGCCAGCAGCCCCATCGAAGGTACTGAGCAGCTCTTC. Its translation: CASSPIEGTEQLF. Full variable domain (outside the CDR3, taken from reference TRBV5-4 and TRBJ2-1): ETGVTQSPTHLIKTRGQQVTLRCSSQSGHNTVSWYQQALGQGPQFIFQYYREEENGRGNFPPRFSGLQFPNYSSELNVNALELDDSALYLCASSPIEGTEQLFGPGTRLTVL.

As regards this clonotype: An end of the junction differs from the germline gene, which may be a read error. This chain links TRBV19 with TRBJ2-7, with TRBD2 as a possible D gene (5 bases). Germline CDR1 reads LNHDA; CDR2 reads SQIVND (reference sequence). The CDR3 is 15 amino acids. The CDR3 coding sequence is TGTGCCAGTAGTATAGCTGGAGCGGAGATTTACGAGCAGTGCTTC. It translates to CASSIAGAEIYEQCF.

This clonotype was detected only a few times. The V and J genes are TRBV13 and TRBJ2-3; D is ambiguous. V was pared by 2 bases and J by 5 bases, with 8 bases between. CDR3 size: 13 residues. CDR1 and CDR2 (germline): PRHDT, FYEKMQ (reference sequence). DNA of the CDR3: TGTGCCAGCAGCTTACTGTACGGAGATACGCAGTATTTT. Translated: CASSLLYGDTQYF. Drawing the rest from reference TRBV13 and TRBJ2-3, the complete variable domain is AAGVIQSPRHLIKEKRETATLKCYPIPRHDTVYWYQQGPGQDPQFLISFYEKMQSDKGSIPDRFSAQQFSDYHSELNMSSLELGDSALYFCASSLLYGDTQYFGPGTRLTVL.

This clonotype was seen at least ten times. The chain couples TRBV10-3 to TRBJ2-7; D is unresolved. V was pared by 0 bases and J by 4 bases, with 7 bases between. Germline loops: CDR1 ENHRY, CDR2 SYGVKD. The CDR3 is 13 amino acids. The CDR3 sequence: CAISESRYYEQYF. CDR3 in DNA: TGTGCCATCAGTGAGTCGAGGTATTACGAGCAGTACTTC.

The chain is built from TRBV21-1 and TRBJ1-6. TRBV21-1 is noted as a pseudogene. The length of the CDR3 is 16 residues. CDR3 in DNA: TGTGCCAGCAGGAAAGGCGCGGGGACCTATAATTCACCCCTCCACTTT. Translated, it gives CASRKGAGTYNSPLHF.

Ten or more counts support this clonotype. The CDR3 spells CASSLTRTESSYEQYF. Here the CDR3 DNA reads TGTGCCAGCAGCTTGACCCGGACAGAATCCTCCTACGAGCAGTACTTC. The rearrangement joins TRBV7-6 to TRBJ2-7, with a possible D match to TRBD1 (6 bases). This CDR3 has 16 residues. Per germline, CDR1 SGHVS and CDR2 FNYEAQ. V was cut by 3 bases and J by 0 bases, with 15 bases left in between.

Many counts were recorded for this clonotype. For the CDR3, the DNA is TGTGCCAGCAGTGAACAGCGAGCCCAAGAGACCCAGTACTTC. This encodes CASSEQRAQETQYF. The V call is TRBV25-1, the J call TRBJ2-5; unclear D gene. CDR1 is MGHDK, CDR2 SYGVNS, per germline. V was trimmed by 2 bases and J by 1 base, leaving 8 bases between them. The CDR3 sequence is 14 residues long.

In the case of this clonotype: A much larger clone lies one base from this, so it may be a read error. As DNA, the CDR3 is TGCGCCAGCAGCCAGACAGCGGGGGGCCACACAGATACGCAGCATTTT. It translates to CASSQTAGGHTDTQHF. The chain is built from TRBV4-1 and TRBJ2-3, with D tentatively TRBD1 (6 bases). The last part of the DNA fits TRBJ1-5 better; the J call may be wrong. The CDR3 totals 16 residues. Germline CDR1 MGHRA, CDR2 YSYEKL.

This clonotype occurred many times. J is TRBJ2-4 and V is TRBV7-8; 9 nucleotides match TRBD1. The CDR3 totals 14 residues. V lost 5 bases, J lost 6 bases, and 5 bases stayed unmatched. The germline V gene encodes CDR1 SGHVS and CDR2 FQNEAQ. CDR3 protein: CASSPGQGINIQYF. The CDR3 bases are TGTGCCAGCAGCCCCGGACAGGGGATAAACATTCAGTACTTC.

Comments on this clonotype: Relative to the germline gene, one junction end is altered; a read error may explain this. This chain connects TRBV7-2 to TRBJ1-1, with D hard to call. The CDR3 has 15 residues. In germline, CDR1 is SGHTA, CDR2 FQGNSA. In nucleotides, the CDR3 is TGTGCCGGCAGCTCCTCGAGGGTTTGGGACACTGAAGCTTTCTTT. Protein product: CAGSSSRVWDTEAFF.

This chain uses TRBV25-1 with TRBJ2-2; 7 nucleotides agree with TRBD2. This CDR3 is 14 amino acids long. The germline V gene has CDR1 MGHDK and CDR2 SYGVNS. V shed 2 bases, J shed 6 bases, and the junction held 3 bases outside the gene matches. As DNA, the CDR3 is TGTGCCAGCAGTGAAACCCTAGCGGCCGGGGAGCTGTTTTTT. Protein product: CASSETLAAGELFF.

This clonotype was observed many times. V usage is TRBV7-9 and J usage is TRBJ2-5, with a possible D match to TRBD1 (5 bases). This CDR3 comprises 16 residues. Per the germline V gene, CDR1 is SEHNR and CDR2 is FQNEAQ (reference sequence). The germline V and J ends were trimmed by 2 bases and 2 bases, with 15 bases remaining between them. The CDR3 protein is CASSLLSVQGQETQYF. In nucleotides, the CDR3 is TGTGCCAGCAGCTTATTATCCGTGCAGGGACAAGAGACCCAGTACTTC.

The chain combines TRBV19 with TRBJ1-5, with D tentatively TRBD1 (5 bases). V shed 0 bases and J shed 5 bases, with 29 bases lying between them. The length of the CDR3 is 21 residues. Germline CDR1 and CDR2: LNHDA and SQIVND (reference sequence). CDR3 coding DNA: TGTGCCAGTAGTATAGACTCGCGAGTGACAGAGGTCCCACAGACTGATCAGCCCCAGCATTTT. It yields the protein CASSIDSRVTEVPQTDQPQHF.

In this sample, this clonotype turned up many times. The chain employs TRBV5-6 and TRBJ1-1; 10 nucleotides match TRBD1. The germline V gene has CDR1 SGHDT and CDR2 YYEEEE. After removal of 4 bases from V and 5 bases from J, the junction contained 8 bases not matched to a gene. CDR3 size: 15 residues. The CDR3 DNA follows: TGTGCCAGCAGCCCCAGGGACAGGGGATGGACTGAAGCTTTCTTT. Translation: CASSPRDRGWTEAFF.

This clonotype was recorded at least ten times. The V call is TRBV28, the J call TRBJ2-2; the D gene is possibly TRBD1 (6 bases). Trimming pared 7 bases from V and 1 base from J, leaving 10 bases between. The CDR3 has 14 residues. The V gene's germline CDR1 is MDHEN and CDR2 SYDVKM. The CDR3 loop is CASNLDRNTGELFF. The DNA for the CDR3 is TGTGCCAGCAACTTGGACAGGAACACCGGGGAGCTGTTTTTT.

Turning to this clonotype: This may come from a read error, since a much larger clone is one base off. The V call is TRBV10-2, the J call TRBJ1-4; TRBD1 matches 7 bases. Germline loops: CDR1 WSHSY, CDR2 SAAADI. The CDR3 spans 13 residues. The CDR3, as DNA: TGCGCCAGCGCCGGGACAGCTGGGGAAAAACCGTTTTTT. Residues: CASAGTAGEKPFF.

The sample holds a few counts of this clonotype. A much larger clone lies one base from this, so it may be a read error. V and J are TRBV7-9 and TRBJ1-4, with TRBD1 matching 7 bases. CDR1 and CDR2 (germline): SEHNR, FQNEAQ (reference sequence). This CDR3 comprises 16 residues. In DNA, the CDR3 is TGTGCCGGCAGCTTGAATACAGGGGCAACTAATGAAAAACTGTTTTTT. Protein sequence: CAGSLNTGATNEKLFF.

This clonotype was recorded many times. CDR3 region: CASSLASGRATEQYF. In DNA form, the CDR3 reads TGCGCCAGCAGCTTGGCTAGCGGGAGGGCAACCGAACAGTACTTC. The V gene is TRBV5-1, the J gene TRBJ2-7, with 12 bases fitting TRBD2. This CDR3 spans 15 amino acids. The germline gives CDR1 SGHRS, CDR2 YFSETQ. After removal of 0 bases from V and 10 bases from J, the junction contained 8 bases not matched to a gene. The whole variable domain, remainder taken from reference TRBV5-1 and TRBJ2-7, is KAGVTQTPRYLIKTRGQQVTLSCSPISGHRSVSWYQQTPGQGLQFLFEYFSETQRNKGNFPGRFSGRQFSNSRSEMNVSTLELGDSALYLCASSLASGRATEQYFGPGTRLTVT.

This clonotype was recorded at least ten times. The chain uses TRBV12-3 or TRBV12-4 and TRBJ1-5; 9 bases are shared with TRBD1. The CDR3 covers 16 residues. Trimming cost V 4 bases and J 3 bases; bases outside gene matches: 7. The DNA of the CDR3 is TGTGCCAGCAGTTCCGGGACAGGGCCACTCAATCAGCCCCAGCATTTT. Its protein product is CASSSGTGPLNQPQHF.

The rearrangement joins TRBV7-9 to TRBJ1-1; maybe TRBD1 (5 bases). CDR3 length: 15 amino acids. The V gene lost 1 base and the J gene lost 3 bases, with 12 bases spanning the gap. Germline-derived CDR1 and CDR2 are SEHNR and FQNEAQ (reference sequence). The CDR3 region is CASSLEIGGDTEAFF. CDR3 nucleotide sequence: TGTGCCAGCAGCTTAGAAATTGGAGGGGACACTGAAGCTTTCTTT.

About this clonotype itself: A clone one base away is much larger, so this may be a read error. This chain joins TRBV20-1 and TRBJ2-5, with 7 bases matching TRBD1. The CDR3 is 15 residues long. The germline V gene encodes CDR1 DFQATT and CDR2 SNEGSKA (reference sequence). After removal of 6 bases from V and 4 bases from J, the junction contained 14 bases not matched to a gene. The CDR3 DNA reads as TGCAGTGCCAACCTACAGGGGACCCGAGGAGAGACCCAGTACTTC. Its protein is CSANLQGTRGETQYF.

In the case of this clonotype: A read error may explain this, as a much larger clone is one base away. V is TRBV4-3 and J is TRBJ2-7, with D tentatively TRBD2 (7 bases). The V gene lost 0 bases and the J gene lost 6 bases, with 18 bases spanning the gap. CDR1 and CDR2 (germline): LGHNA, YSLEER. The CDR3 spans 16 residues. The CDR3, as DNA: TGCGCCAGCAGCCAAGACGTAGGGGGGGGCTTCCCCGAGCAGTACTTC. It is translated as CASSQDVGGGFPEQYF.

This clonotype was found many times. The chain joins TRBV9 to TRBJ2-3; TRBD2 might be the D (7 bases). The CDR3 totals 18 residues. Germline CDR1 reads SGDLS; CDR2 reads YYNGEE. Trimming pared 0 bases from V and 0 bases from J, leaving 17 bases between. The CDR3 here is CASSVDAGAYTSTDTQYF. The CDR3 coding sequence is TGTGCCAGCAGCGTAGATGCGGGGGCCTATACTAGCACAGATACGCAGTATTTT.

This sequence joins TRBV12-3 or TRBV12-4 and TRBJ2-1; D possibly matches TRBD1 or TRBD2 (5 bases each). Trimming pared 5 bases from V and 8 bases from J, leaving 13 bases between. CDR3 size: 13 residues. DNA of the CDR3: TGTGCCAGCAGTACAGGCATGAGGGATGAGCAGTTCTTC. This gives the protein CASSTGMRDEQFF.

Comments on this clonotype: One end of the junction is discordant with germline, which a read error may explain. The chain carries TRBV30 and TRBJ2-7; tentatively, D is TRBD1 (6 bases). CDR3 length: 13 residues. CDR1 and CDR2 (germline): GTSNPN, SVGIG (reference sequence). The CDR3 loop is CVWGTIRGYEQYF. In DNA form, the CDR3 reads TGTGTCTGGGGGACGATCAGGGGCTACGAGCAGTACTTC. The variable domain in full, completed from reference TRBV30 and TRBJ2-7, reads SQTIHQWPATLVQPVGSPLSLECTVEGTSNPNLYWYRQAAGRGLQLLFYSVGIGQISSEVPQNLSASRPQDRQFILSSKKLLLSDSGFYLCVWGTIRGYEQYFGPGTRLTVT.